The sequence of this T cell receptor beta chain was determined in a study of circulating CD8 cells and anti-PD-1 response in melanoma. From live CD3+CD8+TCRalphabeta+ cells, four PD-1 and/or TIGIT subsets were sorted. Using around 16 ng of total RNA, TCR libraries were made with the QIAseq Immune Repertoire TCR panel. TCRdb used MiXCR to reprocess the reads, holding one entry per CDR3 protein. The sample shows 150 to 200 distinct CDR3 sequences, approximately 8.1% of them seen only once. Broader study findings: Generally, no replicate experiments were performed.

With V trimmed by 5 bases and J by 0 bases, 4 bases remained unmatched. This CDR3 is built from 15 residues. Germline assignment: CDR1 SGHTA and CDR2 FQGTGA. Judged by abundance, this clonotype is large. The antigen is unknown. Specimen: CD8+ T cells from PBMCs, collected at baseline or after one month of anti-PD-1 therapy (not recorded which). The clonotype was recovered from a human donor with melanoma. V gene TRBV7-3 combines with J gene TRBJ2-3; 8 bases align to TRBD2. The CDR3 DNA sequence: TGTGCCAGCAGCCGACTAGCGTTGAGCACAGATACGCAGTATTTT. Translating it yields CASSRLALSTDTQYF.